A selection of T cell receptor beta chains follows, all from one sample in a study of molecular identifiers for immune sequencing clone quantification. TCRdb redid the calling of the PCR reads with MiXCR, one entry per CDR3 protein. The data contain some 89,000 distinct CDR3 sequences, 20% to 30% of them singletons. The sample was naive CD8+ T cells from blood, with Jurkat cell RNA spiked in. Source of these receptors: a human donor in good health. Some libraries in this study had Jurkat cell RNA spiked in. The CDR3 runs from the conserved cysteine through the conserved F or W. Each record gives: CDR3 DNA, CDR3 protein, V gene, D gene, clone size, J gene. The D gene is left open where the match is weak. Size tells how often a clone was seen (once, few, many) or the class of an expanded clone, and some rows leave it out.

CDR3 DNA: TGTGCCAGCAGCCCCTGGACCCGGCAGGAGACCCAGTACTTC
CDR3 protein: CASSPWTRQETQYF
V gene: TRBV5-6
D gene: -
clone size: many
J gene: TRBJ2-5

CDR3 DNA: TGTGCCAGCAGCTTACTAGCGGGAGTACCTTGGAATGAGCAGTTCTTC
CDR3 protein: CASSLLAGVPWNEQFF
V gene: TRBV7-9
D gene: TRBD2
clone size: few
J gene: TRBJ2-1

CDR3 DNA: TGCAGTGCTAGAGGCGGGACGAATGAAAAACTGTTTTTT
CDR3 protein: CSARGGTNEKLFF
V gene: TRBV20-1
D gene: -
clone size: many
J gene: TRBJ1-4

CDR3 DNA: TGTGCCAGCAGTTCTAATCAGCCCCAGCATTTT
CDR3 protein: CASSSNQPQHF
V gene: TRBV7-9
D gene: -
clone size: many
J gene: TRBJ1-5

CDR3 DNA: TGCAGTGCTAGAGGGGGAGGGACCTATGGCTACACCTTC
CDR3 protein: CSARGGGTYGYTF
V gene: TRBV20-1
D gene: -
clone size: many
J gene: TRBJ1-2

CDR3 DNA: TGCAGCGTTGGCATAGGGGGCTCTGGCTACACCTTC
CDR3 protein: CSVGIGGSGYTF
V gene: TRBV29-1
D gene: TRBD1
clone size: -
J gene: TRBJ1-2

CDR3 DNA: TGCAGCGTTGTTTTTCCAGGGAATGCTAATGGCTACACCTTC
CDR3 protein: CSVVFPGNANGYTF
V gene: TRBV29-1
D gene: -
clone size: many
J gene: TRBJ1-2

CDR3 DNA: TGTGCCAGCAGGACAGGGAACTACGAGCAGTACTTC
CDR3 protein: CASRTGNYEQYF
V gene: TRBV6-2/TRBV6-3
D gene: TRBD1
clone size: many
J gene: TRBJ2-7

CDR3 DNA: TGCGCCAGCAGCCCCGGGACGGGGAACTACGAGCAGTACTTC
CDR3 protein: CASSPGTGNYEQYF
V gene: TRBV4-3
D gene: -
clone size: many
J gene: TRBJ2-7

CDR3 DNA: TGCAGTGCCCCTCTCCCGGGAAACACTGAAGCTTTCTTT
CDR3 protein: CSAPLPGNTEAFF
V gene: TRBV20-1
D gene: -
clone size: many
J gene: TRBJ1-1

CDR3 DNA: TGTGCCAGCAGCTCCCCGGTCAGTTTAGCTAACTATGGCTACACCTTC
CDR3 protein: CASSSPVSLANYGYTF
V gene: TRBV9
D gene: -
clone size: many
J gene: TRBJ1-2

CDR3 DNA: TGTGCCAGCAGTTACTCCAGGACAGGGGTCATCGACGAGCAGTACTTC
CDR3 protein: CASSYSRTGVIDEQYF
V gene: TRBV6-5
D gene: TRBD1
clone size: -
J gene: TRBJ2-7

CDR3 DNA: TGCGCCAGCAGCCAAGACAGGGTTGGTAATTCACCCCTCCACTTT
CDR3 protein: CASSQDRVGNSPLHF
V gene: TRBV4-3
D gene: -
clone size: many
J gene: TRBJ1-6

CDR3 DNA: TGTGCCAGCAGCTTAGCTGGACATAGCACCGGGGAGCTGTTTTTT
CDR3 protein: CASSLAGHSTGELFF
V gene: TRBV7-9
D gene: -
clone size: few
J gene: TRBJ2-2

CDR3 DNA: TGTGCCAGCAGCTTCAATCTCGCTTTAGTAAGCTCCTACAATGAGCAGTTCTTC
CDR3 protein: CASSFNLALVSSYNEQFF
V gene: TRBV7-2
D gene: -
clone size: many
J gene: TRBJ2-1

CDR3 DNA: TGTGCCAGCAGGCAGACCGGGGGACTAGCTGGGGAGACCCAGTACTTC
CDR3 protein: CASRQTGGLAGETQYF
V gene: TRBV28
D gene: TRBD2
clone size: few
J gene: TRBJ2-5

CDR3 DNA: TGCGCCAGCATCCAATTTCTTGTAGCCGATGCGCAGTATTTT
CDR3 protein: CASIQFLVADAQYF
V gene: TRBV4-3
D gene: -
clone size: -
J gene: TRBJ2-3

CDR3 DNA: TGTGCCAGCAGTTTAGAGGGGGCAGTCACTGAAGCTTTCTTT
CDR3 protein: CASSLEGAVTEAFF
V gene: TRBV12-3/TRBV12-4
D gene: TRBD1
clone size: -
J gene: TRBJ1-1

CDR3 DNA: TGTGCCAGCAGCCCTTCGGGAGGATATCTGTATTTT
CDR3 protein: CASSPSGGYLYF
V gene: TRBV14
D gene: TRBD2
clone size: -
J gene: TRBJ2-3

CDR3 DNA: TGTGCCAGCAGTTACTCCCCCATTGCGGGGGGCACAGATACGCAGTATTTT
CDR3 protein: CASSYSPIAGGTDTQYF
V gene: TRBV6-5
D gene: TRBD2
clone size: many
J gene: TRBJ2-3

CDR3 DNA: TGTGCCTGGAGTCTAGGGGGCGGGGAGCTGTTTTTT
CDR3 protein: CAWSLGGGELFF
V gene: TRBV30
D gene: -
clone size: many
J gene: TRBJ2-2

CDR3 DNA: TGTGCCAGCAAAGGGCAGGGGCTACCCGGAGATGAGTACTTC
CDR3 protein: CASKGQGLPGDEYF
V gene: TRBV6-5
D gene: -
clone size: many
J gene: TRBJ2-7

CDR3 DNA: TGCAGTGCTAGAGCAGAGAACGAAACCTACGAGCAGTACTTC
CDR3 protein: CSARAENETYEQYF
V gene: TRBV20-1
D gene: -
clone size: -
J gene: TRBJ2-7

CDR3 DNA: TGCAGTGCTAGAGTAGCGGGAGTTTCCACCGGGGAGCTGTTTTTT
CDR3 protein: CSARVAGVSTGELFF
V gene: TRBV20-1
D gene: TRBD2
clone size: many
J gene: TRBJ2-2

CDR3 DNA: TGTGCCAGCAGCTTGTTTGAGGGAATGCCTGAAGCTTTCTTT
CDR3 protein: CASSLFEGMPEAFF
V gene: TRBV5-5
D gene: -
clone size: many
J gene: TRBJ1-1

CDR3 DNA: TGTGCCAGCAGTTTATCGGCGCCTGCCTACGAGCAGTACTTC
CDR3 protein: CASSLSAPAYEQYF
V gene: TRBV27
D gene: -
clone size: many
J gene: TRBJ2-7

CDR3 DNA: TGCGCCAGCAGCCATCAAGGGACTAGCGGGAGGCCCGGGGAGCTGTTTTTT
CDR3 protein: CASSHQGTSGRPGELFF
V gene: TRBV4-1
D gene: TRBD2
clone size: -
J gene: TRBJ2-2

CDR3 DNA: TGCAGCGTTGAAGTCTACAATGAGCAGTTCTTC
CDR3 protein: CSVEVYNEQFF
V gene: TRBV29-1
D gene: -
clone size: few
J gene: TRBJ2-1

CDR3 DNA: TGTGCCAGCAGCTTAAGTCGGGTTGGGTCCTACAATGAGCAGTTCTTC
CDR3 protein: CASSLSRVGSYNEQFF
V gene: TRBV11-2
D gene: -
clone size: many
J gene: TRBJ2-1

CDR3 DNA: TGTGCCAGCATCGGTCGGGCAGGGGAAGCTTTCTTT
CDR3 protein: CASIGRAGEAFF
V gene: TRBV6-2/TRBV6-3
D gene: -
clone size: many
J gene: TRBJ1-1

CDR3 DNA: TGCGCCAGCAGCCAGAGTTCCGGGACAGGGGCCTACGAGCAGTACTTC
CDR3 protein: CASSQSSGTGAYEQYF
V gene: TRBV4-3
D gene: TRBD1
clone size: few
J gene: TRBJ2-7

CDR3 DNA: TGTGCCAGTAGTATGTGGGGGGGGGACAGCAATGAGCAGTTCTTC
CDR3 protein: CASSMWGGDSNEQFF
V gene: TRBV19
D gene: -
clone size: -
J gene: TRBJ2-1

CDR3 DNA: TGTGCCAGCAGCCCCCGACGCGTGGCGGGCACAGATACGCAGTATTTT
CDR3 protein: CASSPRRVAGTDTQYF
V gene: TRBV7-9
D gene: -
clone size: many
J gene: TRBJ2-3

CDR3 DNA: TGTGCCAGCAGTCCCGGACTATACGAGCAGTACTTC
CDR3 protein: CASSPGLYEQYF
V gene: TRBV6-2/TRBV6-3
D gene: -
clone size: many
J gene: TRBJ2-7

CDR3 DNA: TGCAGTGCTAGAGAGGGACTAGCGGACTACGAGCAGTACTTC
CDR3 protein: CSAREGLADYEQYF
V gene: TRBV20-1
D gene: TRBD2
clone size: -
J gene: TRBJ2-7

CDR3 DNA: TGTGCCAGTAGTATAGCCGCAGGGTATCAGCCCCAGCATTTT
CDR3 protein: CASSIAAGYQPQHF
V gene: TRBV19
D gene: -
clone size: -
J gene: TRBJ1-5

CDR3 DNA: TGTGCCATCAGGACAGGGGACTCCTACGAGCAGTACTTC
CDR3 protein: CAIRTGDSYEQYF
V gene: TRBV10-3
D gene: TRBD1
clone size: -
J gene: TRBJ2-7

CDR3 DNA: TGTGCCAGCAGCCCTCTCCCGGGACAGGGGACTTCTAGCACAGATACGCAGTATTTT
CDR3 protein: CASSPLPGQGTSSTDTQYF
V gene: TRBV9
D gene: TRBD1
clone size: many
J gene: TRBJ2-3

CDR3 DNA: TGCGCCAGCAGCTTCAGGGACAGCACTGAAGCTTTCTTT
CDR3 protein: CASSFRDSTEAFF
V gene: TRBV5-1
D gene: TRBD1
clone size: many
J gene: TRBJ1-1

CDR3 DNA: TGTGCCAGCAGCCGACAGGGGGCGGATTCACCCCTCCACTTT
CDR3 protein: CASSRQGADSPLHF
V gene: TRBV27
D gene: TRBD1
clone size: many
J gene: TRBJ1-6

CDR3 DNA: TGTGCCAGCAGCTTAAAGATTGGTCTGGCCGACTATGGCTACACCTTC
CDR3 protein: CASSLKIGLADYGYTF
V gene: TRBV7-6
D gene: -
clone size: -
J gene: TRBJ1-2

CDR3 DNA: TGTGCCAGTACTACTACAGGGAGCACTGAAGCTTTCTTT
CDR3 protein: CASTTTGSTEAFF
V gene: TRBV19
D gene: -
clone size: -
J gene: TRBJ1-1

CDR3 DNA: TGCGCCAGCAGTTTCCTAGCGGTCACAGATACGCAGTATTTT
CDR3 protein: CASSFLAVTDTQYF
V gene: TRBV10-2
D gene: TRBD2
clone size: many
J gene: TRBJ2-3

CDR3 DNA: TGTGCCGGCAGCCAATGGTCCGGGAACACCGAAGCTTTCTTT
CDR3 protein: CAGSQWSGNTEAFF
V gene: TRBV28
D gene: -
clone size: -
J gene: TRBJ1-1

CDR3 DNA: TGTGCCAGCAGTGCGGACAGGGGGCGTTACGAGCAGTACTTC
CDR3 protein: CASSADRGRYEQYF
V gene: TRBV6-1
D gene: TRBD1
clone size: many
J gene: TRBJ2-7

CDR3 DNA: TGTGCCAGCAGGTCAGGGGGAACCAACACAGATACGCAGTATTTT
CDR3 protein: CASRSGGTNTDTQYF
V gene: TRBV7-9
D gene: TRBD1
clone size: many
J gene: TRBJ2-3

CDR3 DNA: TGTGCCAGCAGCTCCCACCCGATTACAGTCCACACTAGCACAGATACGCAGTATTTT
CDR3 protein: CASSSHPITVHTSTDTQYF
V gene: TRBV5-4
D gene: -
clone size: -
J gene: TRBJ2-3

CDR3 DNA: TGTGCCAGCAGCCAACTCTCCGAGGCCGGGGAGCTGTTTTTT
CDR3 protein: CASSQLSEAGELFF
V gene: TRBV21-1
D gene: -
clone size: few
J gene: TRBJ2-2

CDR3 DNA: TGCAGTGCTAGAGATCGGGGAGCGGGAGGGCATACAGATACGCAGTATTTT
CDR3 protein: CSARDRGAGGHTDTQYF
V gene: TRBV20-1
D gene: TRBD2
clone size: many
J gene: TRBJ2-3

CDR3 DNA: TGTGCCAGCAGCACTCTAGCGGGAGGAACCTACGAGCAGTACTTC
CDR3 protein: CASSTLAGGTYEQYF
V gene: TRBV21-1
D gene: -
clone size: many
J gene: TRBJ2-7

CDR3 DNA: TGTGCCAGCAGTTCGGCGGGAGGATCTAACGAGCAGTACTTC
CDR3 protein: CASSSAGGSNEQYF
V gene: TRBV27
D gene: TRBD2
clone size: many
J gene: TRBJ2-7

CDR3 DNA: TGTGCCAGCAGCGGACATTTTCGGGGGGCGCGGGATACGCAGTATTTT
CDR3 protein: CASSGHFRGARDTQYF
V gene: TRBV7-9
D gene: -
clone size: -
J gene: TRBJ2-3

CDR3 DNA: TGTGCCAGCAGCTTAGGCCTGGGGGGCATGAACACTGAAGCTTTCTTT
CDR3 protein: CASSLGLGGMNTEAFF
V gene: TRBV13
D gene: -
clone size: -
J gene: TRBJ1-1

CDR3 DNA: TGTGCCAGCAGCCAAGAGGGACTCAGCTCCTACAATGAGCAGTTCTTC
CDR3 protein: CASSQEGLSSYNEQFF
V gene: TRBV3-1
D gene: -
clone size: many
J gene: TRBJ2-1

CDR3 DNA: TGCAGTGCTAGCCCCCAGGGGGGGGGGAGGTACGAGCAGTACTTC
CDR3 protein: CSASPQGGGRYEQYF
V gene: TRBV20-1
D gene: -
clone size: many
J gene: TRBJ2-7

CDR3 DNA: TGTGCCAGCTCATTCGGACGGTCCCCGGATACGCAGTATTTT
CDR3 protein: CASSFGRSPDTQYF
V gene: TRBV18
D gene: -
clone size: many
J gene: TRBJ2-3

CDR3 DNA: TGCGCCAGCAGCCAAGATAACGTAGGGACGAAGTATGGCTACACCTTC
CDR3 protein: CASSQDNVGTKYGYTF
V gene: TRBV4-1
D gene: -
clone size: many
J gene: TRBJ1-2